This T cell receptor (beta chain) was identified during a study of blood T cell repertoires in COVID-19. Study-level information: T cells, B-cell-depleted T cells, or PBMCs provided the cDNA or gDNA that served as material.

Profiling relied on immunoSEQ multiplex PCR, and the TCRdb table lists in-frame clones only, not all of them. The sample has about 270,000 clones; approximately 85% are singletons. Seattle patients were enrolled while actively infected and followed longitudinally. CDR3 length equals 17 residues. CDR1 SGHRS and CDR2 YFSETQ come from the germline V gene. Trimming removed 2 bases from V and 3 bases from J; junction bases left unmatched: 11. This rearrangement joins TRBV5-1 to TRBJ1-1, with TRBD1 matching over 9 bases. The source of this sequence is a woman older than 75 with COVID-19, enrolled during active disease. The sample taken for sequencing was peripheral blood. The DNA of the CDR3 is TGCGCCAGCAGCTTTTCGGGACAGGGATCCCTCGACACTGAAGCTTTCTTT. Translated, it gives CASSFSGQGSLDTEAFF.